Sequencing of this TCR beta chain was carried out in a study of technical replicates of blood from four donors. The table came from immunoSEQ multiplex PCR; TCRdb's copy has only in-frame clones and leaves some out. Found here are 65,000 to 95,000 clones, around 94% of them singletons; the top ten hold 0.39%. CDR1 and CDR2 (germline): MGHDK, SYGVNS. V was cut by 2 bases and J by 9 bases, with 13 bases left in between. This CDR3 region has 13 residues. The receptor was derived from a human donor in good health. Sequencing input: T cells isolated from PBMCs. The V gene is TRBV25-1, the J gene TRBJ1-1; D gene ambiguous. The CDR3, as DNA: TGTGCCAGCAGTGAAGGAGAGTCAAGGAAAGCTTTCTTT. Residues: CASSEGESRKAFF.